This TCR beta chain stems from a study of human T cells and chemical hapten exposure. For the study at large: For the approximately 25-week duration of the study, patients were given weekly doses of diphenylcyclopropenone on the scalp.

A few counts support this clonotype. Indicated time point: patch test 3, about 24 weeks after DPC sensitization. This sample's treatment: therapeutic diphenylcyclopropenone sensitization with weekly scalp DPC. CDR1 MNHEY and CDR2 SMNVEV come from the germline V gene (reference sequence). V lost 3 bases and J lost 7, with 12 bases in between. The CDR3 has 14 amino acids. MiXCR, run by TCRdb on the RACE reads, gives a single entry per CDR3 protein. Among around 200,000 distinct CDR3 sequences listed, 24% were seen once. This material consisted of whole blood, taken in connection with sensitization to the hapten diphenylcyclopropenone (DPC). The V and J genes are TRBV27 and TRBJ1-4; D perhaps matches TRBD1 (5 bases). The receptor was isolated from a woman aged 40 to 50 with alopecia areata. Some clones in this sample may be carry-over from other donors' samples. As DNA, the CDR3 is TGTGCCAGCAGTTTGGGGGGAAGTGGTGAAAAACTGTTTTTT. It codes for CASSLGGSGEKLFF.